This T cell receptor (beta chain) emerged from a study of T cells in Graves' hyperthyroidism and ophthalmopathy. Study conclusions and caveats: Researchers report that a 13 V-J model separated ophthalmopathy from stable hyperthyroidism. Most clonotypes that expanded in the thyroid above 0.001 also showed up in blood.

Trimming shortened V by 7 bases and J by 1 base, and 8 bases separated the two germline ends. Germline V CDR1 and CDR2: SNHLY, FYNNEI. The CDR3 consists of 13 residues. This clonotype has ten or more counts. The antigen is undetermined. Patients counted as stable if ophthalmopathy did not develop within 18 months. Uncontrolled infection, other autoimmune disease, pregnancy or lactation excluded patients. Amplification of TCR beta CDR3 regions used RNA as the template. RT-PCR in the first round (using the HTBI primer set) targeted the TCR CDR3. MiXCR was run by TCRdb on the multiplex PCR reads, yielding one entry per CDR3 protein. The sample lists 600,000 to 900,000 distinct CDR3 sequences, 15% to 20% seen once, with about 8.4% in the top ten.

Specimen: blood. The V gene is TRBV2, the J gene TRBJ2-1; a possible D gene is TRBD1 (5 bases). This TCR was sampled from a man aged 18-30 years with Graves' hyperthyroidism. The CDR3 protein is CASITGSYNEQFF. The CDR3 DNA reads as TGTGCCAGCATTACAGGTTCCTACAATGAGCAGTTCTTC. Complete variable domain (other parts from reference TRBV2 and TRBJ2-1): EPEVTQTPSHQVTQMGQEVILRCVPISNHLYFYWYRQILGQKVEFLVSFYNNEISEKSEIFDDQFSVERPDGSNFTLKIRSTKLEDSAMYFCASITGSYNEQFFGPGTRLTVL.